This T cell receptor beta chain was sequenced for a study of T cell responses to AZD1222 COVID-19 vaccine. The CDR3 loop spans 17 amino acids. From germline, CDR1 is SGHVS and CDR2 FNYEAQ. With 5 bases clipped from V and 4 bases from J, the junction kept 7 bases outside the gene matches. The repertoire was sequenced with immunoSEQ multiplex PCR; TCRdb's copy has only in-frame clones and lacks some. The sample lists around 94,000 clones, more than 70% occurring once. This receptor was taken from an adult in good health. The material was peripheral blood, obtained on day 0 of AZD1222 vaccination. V usage is TRBV7-6 and J usage is TRBJ2-2; the match to TRBD2 covers 13 bases. The CDR3 loop is CASSPDGLAGVTGELFF. Written as DNA, the CDR3 is TGTGCCAGCAGCCCAGACGGACTAGCGGGAGTCACCGGGGAGCTGTTTTTT.